This TCR beta chain stems from a study of read filtering for tumor transcriptome and immune sequencing. This library used approximately 0.4 ug RNA and molecular barcoded adaptors spanning alpha/delta and beta/gamma chains. TCRdb recomputed calls from the reads with MiXCR, one row per CDR3 protein. The sample lists about 130,000 distinct CDR3 sequences, 10% to 15% occurring once. This CDR3 comprises 15 residues. In germline, CDR1 is MGHRA, CDR2 YSYEKL. Note on this clonotype: Its specificity is unknown. The junction departs from germline at one end; a sequencing error may be responsible.

Study findings and constraints: Sorted CD138-negative bone marrow cells were not purified T cells.

The source is a donor aged 40 or older with multiple myeloma. The V call is TRBV4-1, the J call TRBJ2-1; the match to TRBD1 covers 11 bases. Sequencing input: a population of CD138-negative cells sorted from bone marrow. CDR3: CASGPGQGADNVQFF. The CDR3 nucleotides are TGCGCCAGCGGCCCCGGACAGGGGGCAGATAATGTGCAGTTCTTC.